This TCR beta chain was sequenced in a study of CD8 T cells in ankylosing spondylitis. V was clipped by 0 bases and J by 6 bases; unmatched bases: 4. Germline CDR1 is DFQATT and CDR2 is SNEGSKA (reference sequence). This CDR3 has 14 amino acids. Using its own MiXCR run on the 5' RACE reads, TCRdb lists one record per CDR3 protein. The sample includes about 240,000 distinct CDR3 sequences, 7.5% to 9% of them seen just once. Study-level findings and limits: Certain motif variants had earlier been reported in reactive arthritis synovial fluid and blood.

At least ten counts were recorded for this clonotype. Its antigen is as yet unknown. The sequence came from a male donor with ankylosing spondylitis or in good health (not recorded which). Source material: blood, either unsorted or a sorted T cell fraction (not recorded which). The chain links TRBV20-1 to TRBJ2-1, with 8 bases fitting TRBD2. The CDR3 here is CSAREGLEVNEQFF. DNA of the CDR3: TGCAGTGCTAGAGAGGGACTAGAGGTCAATGAGCAGTTCTTC.